This T cell receptor beta chain comes out of a study of blood T cells in healthy people across ages (dated by TCRdb to between 2015 and 2017). About the investigation overall: In model experiments, template switching captured roughly one uniquely barcoded TCR beta cDNA molecule for every two T cells. The study measured age-related changes in TCR beta repertoire diversity using deep sequencing normalized with unique cDNA molecular identifiers. Four age groups were formed from the donors: young (average about 15 years), middle-aged (approximately 39), aged (approximately 60) and long-lived (approximately 78). To avoid experimental bias, donors of different ages were distributed randomly across sequencing lanes. The study analyzed two additional independent replicas of 1 million unique cDNA reads from the same blood draw for two donors, one aged 18 to 30 and one aged 80 or older. Broad study findings and their caveats: Observed TCR beta diversity per million T cells fell roughly linearly with age, and a significant reduction was already apparent by age around 40. Donor CMV infection status was unknown, potentially confounding age-related changes in expanded clonotypes. Compared with the aged group, the long-lived group had more naive CD4+ T cells, fewer expanded clones and increased TCR diversity, a pattern suggesting age selection. Estimates of total diversity based on one million sequenced T cells were regarded as lower bounds and as underestimates. A strong correlation was found between observed TCR beta diversity and the percentage of naive T cells measured by flow cytometry. Bulk unsorted PBMC profiling prevented conclusive comparison of naive and antigen-experienced compartments.

Donors were 39 systemically healthy Caucasian individuals from Russia aged roughly 6 to 90 years. Each donor gave around 9.8 milliliters of peripheral blood, collected into EDTA-treated Vacutainer tubes. Ficoll-Paque density-gradient centrifugation was used to isolate PBMCs, with at least 6.5 million obtained per sample. Total RNA, at least 6 micrograms per sample, was extracted from PBMCs with Trizol reagent. The percentages of naive CD45RAhigh/CD27high T cells were determined by flow cytometry on a PBMC aliquot from every donor. Library generation was performed with 5' RACE. The run used an Illumina HiSeq 2500. A second PCR of roughly 6 to 11 cycles was performed with a sample-barcoded 5' primer and a J-beta primer mix. A unique molecular identifier was introduced onto each TCR beta cDNA molecule by a template-switch 5' adaptor carrying 12 random nucleotides. Each sample yielded at least 3 million CDR3-containing paired-end reads. The Mint cDNA synthesis kit, primed by a TRBC-specific oligonucleotide, was used to synthesize first-strand cDNA from all RNA. All cDNA was treated with uracil-DNA glycosylase and then went through a first 18-cycle PCR with the universal primers M1SS and BC2_uni_R. The authors processed their data as follows. Normalization of each sample was performed by random selection of 1 million high-quality reads, each carrying a distinct molecular identifier. Reads with shared molecular identifiers were discarded instead of being binned into consensus sequences. MiTCR, run with a Q25 quality threshold and the strictest error-elimination algorithm, handled CDR3 identification, clonotype clustering and error correction. A nonparametric unseen species model with Euler transformation was used to estimate lower-bound total TCR beta diversity. TCRdb trimmed public reads at Q25 via fastp, called clones via MiXCR and kept in-frame beta chains. Every CDR3 protein is listed once, alongside the most common genes and DNA of its rows. For this entry, the V and J calls and clone size follow TCRdb and not the study's own pipeline. Recorded for this sample are hundreds of thousands of distinct CDR3 sequences; more than 50% of them occurred a single time. The top ten hold about 26% of the sample.

As concerns this clonotype: Its antigen target is currently unknown. No base quality information exists; no much larger clone differs at one position.

CDR1 and CDR2 are read off the germline V gene as SGDLS and YYNGEE. There are 15 amino acids in the CDR3, from cysteine to phenylalanine inclusive. Only the CDR3 part of the read is kept: 45 bases, read in frame from the first base. V was cut back by 0 bases and J by 0 bases, leaving a gap of 9 bases between them. The TCR sequence derives from a man aged 40-49 years in good health. Sequenced sample: blood. The chain is assembled from TRBV9 and TRBJ1-1, with an unclear D gene assignment. CDR3 region: CASSVGIVVNTEAFF. The DNA sequence is as follows: TGTGCCAGCAGCGTAGGAATTGTGGTGAACACTGAAGCTTTCTTT.